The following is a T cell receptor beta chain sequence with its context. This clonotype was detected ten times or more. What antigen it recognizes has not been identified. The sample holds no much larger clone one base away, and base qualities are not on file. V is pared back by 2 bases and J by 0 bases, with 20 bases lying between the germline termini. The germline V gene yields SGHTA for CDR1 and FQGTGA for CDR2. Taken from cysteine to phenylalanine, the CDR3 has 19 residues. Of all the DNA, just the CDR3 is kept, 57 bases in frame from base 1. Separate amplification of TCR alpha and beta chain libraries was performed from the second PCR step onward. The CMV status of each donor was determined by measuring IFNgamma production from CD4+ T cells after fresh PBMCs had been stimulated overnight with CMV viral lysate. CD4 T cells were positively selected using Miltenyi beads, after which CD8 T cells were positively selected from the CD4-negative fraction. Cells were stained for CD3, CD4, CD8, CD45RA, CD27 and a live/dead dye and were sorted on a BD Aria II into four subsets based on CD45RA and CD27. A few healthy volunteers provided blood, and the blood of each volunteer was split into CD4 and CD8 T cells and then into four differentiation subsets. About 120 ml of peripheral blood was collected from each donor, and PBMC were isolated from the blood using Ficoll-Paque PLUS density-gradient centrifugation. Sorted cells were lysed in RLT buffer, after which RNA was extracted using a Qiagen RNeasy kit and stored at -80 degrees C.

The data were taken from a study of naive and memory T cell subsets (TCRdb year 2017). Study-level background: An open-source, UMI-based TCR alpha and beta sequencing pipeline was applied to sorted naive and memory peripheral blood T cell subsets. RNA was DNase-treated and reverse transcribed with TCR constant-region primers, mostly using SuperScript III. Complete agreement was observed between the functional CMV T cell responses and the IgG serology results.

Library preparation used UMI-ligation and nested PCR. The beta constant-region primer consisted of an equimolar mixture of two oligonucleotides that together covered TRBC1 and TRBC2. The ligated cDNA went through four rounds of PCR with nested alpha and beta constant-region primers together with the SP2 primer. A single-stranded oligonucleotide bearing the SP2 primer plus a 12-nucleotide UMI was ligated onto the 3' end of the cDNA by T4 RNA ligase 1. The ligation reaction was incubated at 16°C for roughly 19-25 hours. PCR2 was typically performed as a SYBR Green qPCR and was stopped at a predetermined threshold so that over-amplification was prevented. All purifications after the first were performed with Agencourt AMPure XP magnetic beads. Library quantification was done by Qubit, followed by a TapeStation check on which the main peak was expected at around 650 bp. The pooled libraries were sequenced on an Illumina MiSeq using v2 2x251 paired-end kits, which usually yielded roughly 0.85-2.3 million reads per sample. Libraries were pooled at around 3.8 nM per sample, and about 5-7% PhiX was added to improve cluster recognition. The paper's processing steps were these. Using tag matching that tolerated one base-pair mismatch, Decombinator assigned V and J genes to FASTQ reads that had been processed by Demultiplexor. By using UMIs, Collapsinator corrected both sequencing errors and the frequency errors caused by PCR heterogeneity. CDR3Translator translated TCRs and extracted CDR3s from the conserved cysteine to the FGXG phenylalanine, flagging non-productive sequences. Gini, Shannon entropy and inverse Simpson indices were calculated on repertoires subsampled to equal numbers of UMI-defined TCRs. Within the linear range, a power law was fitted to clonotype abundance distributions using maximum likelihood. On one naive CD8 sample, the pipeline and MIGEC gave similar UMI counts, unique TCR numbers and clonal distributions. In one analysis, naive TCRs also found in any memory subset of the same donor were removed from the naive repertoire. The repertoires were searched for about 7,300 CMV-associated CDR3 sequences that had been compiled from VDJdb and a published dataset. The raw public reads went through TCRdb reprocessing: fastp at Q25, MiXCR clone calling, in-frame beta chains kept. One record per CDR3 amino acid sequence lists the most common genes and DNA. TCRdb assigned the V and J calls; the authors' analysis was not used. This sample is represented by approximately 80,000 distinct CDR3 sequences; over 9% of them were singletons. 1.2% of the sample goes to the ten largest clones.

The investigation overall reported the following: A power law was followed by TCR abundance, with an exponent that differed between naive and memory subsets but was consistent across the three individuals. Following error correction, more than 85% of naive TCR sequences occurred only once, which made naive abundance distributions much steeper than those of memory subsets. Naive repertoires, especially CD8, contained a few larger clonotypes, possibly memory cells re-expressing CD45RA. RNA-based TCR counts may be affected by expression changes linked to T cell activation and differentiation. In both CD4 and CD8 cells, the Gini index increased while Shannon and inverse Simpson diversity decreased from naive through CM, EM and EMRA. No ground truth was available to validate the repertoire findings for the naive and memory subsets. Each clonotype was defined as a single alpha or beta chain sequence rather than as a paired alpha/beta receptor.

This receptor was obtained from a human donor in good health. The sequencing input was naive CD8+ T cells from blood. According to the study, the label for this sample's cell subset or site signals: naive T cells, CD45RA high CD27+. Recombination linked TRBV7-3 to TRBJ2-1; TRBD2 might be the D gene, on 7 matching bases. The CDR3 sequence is CASSLVGGASGSSYNEQFF. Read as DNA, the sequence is TGTGCCAGCAGCTTAGTGGGGGGGGCTAGCGGAAGCTCCTACAATGAGCAGTTCTTC.